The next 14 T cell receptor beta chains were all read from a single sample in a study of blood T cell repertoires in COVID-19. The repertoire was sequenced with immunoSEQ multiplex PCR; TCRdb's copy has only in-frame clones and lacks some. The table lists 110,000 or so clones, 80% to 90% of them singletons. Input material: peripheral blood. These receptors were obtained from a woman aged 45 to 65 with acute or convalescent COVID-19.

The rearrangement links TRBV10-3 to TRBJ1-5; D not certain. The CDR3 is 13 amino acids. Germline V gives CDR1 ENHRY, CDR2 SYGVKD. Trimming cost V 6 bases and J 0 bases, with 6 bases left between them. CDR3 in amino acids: CAIRGDSNQPQHF. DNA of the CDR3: TGTGCCATCAGAGGAGATAGCAATCAGCCCCAGCATTTT.

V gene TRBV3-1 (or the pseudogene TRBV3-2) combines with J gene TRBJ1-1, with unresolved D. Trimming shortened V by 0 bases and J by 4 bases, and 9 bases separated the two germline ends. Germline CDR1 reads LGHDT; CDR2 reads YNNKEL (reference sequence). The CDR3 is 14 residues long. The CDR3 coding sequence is TGTGCCAGCAGCCAAGAATTGGGCAGCACTGAAGCTTTCTTT. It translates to CASSQELGSTEAFF.

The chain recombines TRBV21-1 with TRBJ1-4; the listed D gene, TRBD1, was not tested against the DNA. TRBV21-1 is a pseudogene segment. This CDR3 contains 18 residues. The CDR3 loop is CASSKRGYTGAANEKLFF. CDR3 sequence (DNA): TGTGCCAGCAGCAAAAGGGGGTATACAGGGGCGGCTAATGAAAAACTGTTTTTT.

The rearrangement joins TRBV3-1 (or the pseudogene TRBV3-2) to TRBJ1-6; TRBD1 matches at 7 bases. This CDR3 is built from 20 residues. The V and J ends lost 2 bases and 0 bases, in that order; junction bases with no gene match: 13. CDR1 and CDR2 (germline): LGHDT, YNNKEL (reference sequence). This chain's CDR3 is CASSQPRDRLKNSYNSPLHF. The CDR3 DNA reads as TGTGCCAGCAGCCAACCCCGGGACAGACTAAAGAACTCCTATAATTCACCCCTCCACTTT.

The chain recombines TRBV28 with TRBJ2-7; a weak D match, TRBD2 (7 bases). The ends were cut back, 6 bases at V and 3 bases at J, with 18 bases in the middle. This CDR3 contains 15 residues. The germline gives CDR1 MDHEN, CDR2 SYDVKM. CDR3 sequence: CASSPPGGRGYEQYF. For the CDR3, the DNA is TGTGCCAGCAGCCCCCCCGGGGGGCGGGGCTACGAGCAGTACTTC.

DNA for the CDR3: TGTGCCAGCAGCTTACCCCCGCGGGCGGGAAAGAACGAGCAGTACTTC. Residues: CASSLPPRAGKNEQYF. This chain uses TRBV7-3 with TRBJ2-7, with a possible D match to TRBD2 (6 bases). This CDR3 spans 16 amino acids. Trimming cost V 2 bases and J 5 bases, with 19 bases left between them. The germline gives CDR1 SGHTA, CDR2 FQGTGA.

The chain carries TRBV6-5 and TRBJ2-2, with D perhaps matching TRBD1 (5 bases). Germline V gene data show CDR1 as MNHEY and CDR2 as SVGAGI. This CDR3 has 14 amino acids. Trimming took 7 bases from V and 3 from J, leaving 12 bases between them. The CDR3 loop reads CASMGPGHTGELFF. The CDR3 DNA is TGTGCCAGCATGGGGCCAGGGCACACCGGGGAGCTGTTTTTT.

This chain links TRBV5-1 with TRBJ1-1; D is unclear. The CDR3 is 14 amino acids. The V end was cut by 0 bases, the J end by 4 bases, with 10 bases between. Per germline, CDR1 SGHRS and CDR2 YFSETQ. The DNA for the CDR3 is TGCGCCAGCAGCTTGGATCTCCGGGGCACTGAAGCTTTCTTT. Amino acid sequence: CASSLDLRGTEAFF.

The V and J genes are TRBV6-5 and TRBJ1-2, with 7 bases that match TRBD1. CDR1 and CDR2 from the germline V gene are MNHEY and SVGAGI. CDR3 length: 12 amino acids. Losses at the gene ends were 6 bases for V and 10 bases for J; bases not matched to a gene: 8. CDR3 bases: TGTGCCAGCAGGCTTCGACAGGGAGCCTACACCTTC. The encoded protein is CASRLRQGAYTF.

The CDR3 protein is CASSPSNYGYTF. CDR3 DNA sequence: TGTGCCAGCAGTCCCTCCAACTATGGCTACACCTTC. The V gene is TRBV28, the J gene TRBJ1-2; D not resolved. Germline V gene data show CDR1 as MDHEN and CDR2 as SYDVKM. V was clipped by 5 bases and J by 2 bases, with 6 bases between them. The CDR3 is 12 amino acids.

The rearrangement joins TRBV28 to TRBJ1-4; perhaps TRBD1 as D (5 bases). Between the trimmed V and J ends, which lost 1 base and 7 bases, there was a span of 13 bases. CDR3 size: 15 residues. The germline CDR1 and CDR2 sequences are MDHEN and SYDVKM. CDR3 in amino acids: CASSLFGGSSEKLFF. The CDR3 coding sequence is TGTGCCAGCAGTTTATTTGGGGGGTCCTCTGAAAAACTGTTTTTT.

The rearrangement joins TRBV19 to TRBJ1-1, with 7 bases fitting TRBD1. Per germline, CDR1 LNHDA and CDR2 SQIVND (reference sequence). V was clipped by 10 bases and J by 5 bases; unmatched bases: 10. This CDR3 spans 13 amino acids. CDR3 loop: CATLRQGRTEAFF. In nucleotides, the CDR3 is TGTGCCACCTTGAGACAGGGAAGGACTGAAGCTTTCTTT.

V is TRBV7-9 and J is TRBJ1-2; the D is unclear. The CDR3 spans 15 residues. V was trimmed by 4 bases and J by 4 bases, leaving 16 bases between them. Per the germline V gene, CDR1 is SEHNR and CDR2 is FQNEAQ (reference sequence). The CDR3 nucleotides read TGTGCCAGCAGCTCGATATGGGAGTTTGGCTATGGCTACACCTTC. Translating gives CASSSIWEFGYGYTF.

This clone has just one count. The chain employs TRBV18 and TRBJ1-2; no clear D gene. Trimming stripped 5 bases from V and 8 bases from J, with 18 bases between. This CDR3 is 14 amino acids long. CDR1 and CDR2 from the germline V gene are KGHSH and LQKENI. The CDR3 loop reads CASSDQSGKGGYTF. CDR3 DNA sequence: TGTGCCAGCTCAGACCAATCGGGGAAAGGGGGCTACACCTTC.